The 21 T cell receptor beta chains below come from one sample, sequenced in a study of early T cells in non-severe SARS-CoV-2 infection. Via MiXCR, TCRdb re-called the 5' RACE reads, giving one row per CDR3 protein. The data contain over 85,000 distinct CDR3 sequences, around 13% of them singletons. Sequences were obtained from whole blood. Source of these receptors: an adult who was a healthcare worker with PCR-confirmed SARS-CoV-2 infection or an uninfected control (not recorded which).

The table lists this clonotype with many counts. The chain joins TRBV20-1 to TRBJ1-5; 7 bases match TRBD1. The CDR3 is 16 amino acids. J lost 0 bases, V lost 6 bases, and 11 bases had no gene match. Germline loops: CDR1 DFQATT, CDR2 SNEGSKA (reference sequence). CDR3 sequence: CSATERGLYSNQPQHF. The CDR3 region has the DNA TGCAGTGCCACTGAAAGGGGGCTATATAGCAATCAGCCCCAGCATTTT.

CDR3 DNA sequence: TGCAGTGCTGCTTCCCCCGACCTAGCGGGCGTCGGGGGCGAGCAGTACTTC. The encoded protein is CSAASPDLAGVGGEQYF. This sequence joins TRBV20-1 and TRBJ2-7; 8 bases match TRBD2. The CDR3 sequence is 17 residues long. Looked up from germline, CDR1 is DFQATT and CDR2 is SNEGSKA (reference sequence). V gave up 5 bases and J gave up 6 bases; unmatched junction bases: 21.

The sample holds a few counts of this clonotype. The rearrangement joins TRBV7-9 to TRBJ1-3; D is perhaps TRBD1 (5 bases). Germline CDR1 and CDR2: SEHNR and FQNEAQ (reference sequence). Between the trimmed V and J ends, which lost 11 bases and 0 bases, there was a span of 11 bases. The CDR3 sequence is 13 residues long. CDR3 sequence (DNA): TGTGCCTCAAAGGGGCTCTCTGGAAACACCATATATTTT. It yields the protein CASKGLSGNTIYF.

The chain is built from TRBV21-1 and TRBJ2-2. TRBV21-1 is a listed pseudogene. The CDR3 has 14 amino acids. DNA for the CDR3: TGTGCCAGCAAGAAGGATGCGAACACCGGGGAGCTGTTTTTT. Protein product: CASKKDANTGELFF.

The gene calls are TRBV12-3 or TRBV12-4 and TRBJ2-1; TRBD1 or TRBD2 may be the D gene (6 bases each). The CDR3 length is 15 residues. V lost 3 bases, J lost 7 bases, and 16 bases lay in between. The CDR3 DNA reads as TGTGCCAGCAGTTTTTACCACAGGGAGGTAAATGAGCAGTTCTTC. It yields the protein CASSFYHREVNEQFF.

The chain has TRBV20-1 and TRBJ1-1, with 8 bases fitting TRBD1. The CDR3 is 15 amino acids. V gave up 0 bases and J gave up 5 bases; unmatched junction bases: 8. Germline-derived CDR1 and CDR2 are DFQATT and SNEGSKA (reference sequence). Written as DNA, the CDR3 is TGCAGTGCTAGAGATCGGACACAGGGGGAAACTGAAGCTTTCTTT. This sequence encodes CSARDRTQGETEAFF.

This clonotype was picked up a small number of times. CDR3 region: CASSLRREYLFF. The CDR3 bases are TGTGCCAGCAGCCTACGGCGGGAGTATCTGTTCTTC. The V gene is TRBV7-2, the J gene TRBJ2-1, with 7 bases aligning to TRBD2. Germline CDR1 SGHTA, CDR2 FQGNSA. The CDR3 length is 12 residues. J gave up 15 bases and V 5 bases, and 10 bases lay outside the gene matches.

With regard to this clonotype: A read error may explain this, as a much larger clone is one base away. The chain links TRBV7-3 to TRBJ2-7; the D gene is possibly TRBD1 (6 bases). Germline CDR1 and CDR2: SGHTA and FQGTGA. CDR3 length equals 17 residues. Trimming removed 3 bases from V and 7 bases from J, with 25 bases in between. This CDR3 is CASSFGPLGGVGDEQYF. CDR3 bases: TGTGCCAGCAGCTTTGGCCCGTTAGGGGGAGTGGGCGATGAGCAGTACTTC.

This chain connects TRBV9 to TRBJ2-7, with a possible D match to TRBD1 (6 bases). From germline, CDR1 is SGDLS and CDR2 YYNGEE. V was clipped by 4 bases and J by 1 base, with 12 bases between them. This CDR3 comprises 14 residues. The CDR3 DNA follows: TGTGCCAGCAGCCCCCGACAGGCGTCCTACGAGCAGTACTTC. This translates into CASSPRQASYEQYF. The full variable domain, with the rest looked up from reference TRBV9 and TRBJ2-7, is DSGVTQTPKHLITATGQRVTLRCSPRSGDLSVYWYQQSLDQGLQFLIQYYNGEERAKGNILERFSAQQFPDLHSELNLSSLELGDSALYFCASSPRQASYEQYFGPGTRLTVT.

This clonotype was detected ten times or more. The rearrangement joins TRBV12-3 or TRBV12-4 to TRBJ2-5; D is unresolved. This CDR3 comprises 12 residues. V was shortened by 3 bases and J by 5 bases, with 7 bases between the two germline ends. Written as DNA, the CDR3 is TGTGCCAGCAGTTTGCGTGTTGAGACCCAGTACTTC. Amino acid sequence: CASSLRVETQYF.

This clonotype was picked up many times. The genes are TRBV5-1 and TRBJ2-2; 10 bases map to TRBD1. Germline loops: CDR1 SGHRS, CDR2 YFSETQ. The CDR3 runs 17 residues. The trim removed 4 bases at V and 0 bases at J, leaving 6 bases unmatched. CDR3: CASSRGGQGTNTGELFF. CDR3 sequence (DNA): TGCGCCAGCAGCCGCGGGGGACAGGGGACGAACACCGGGGAGCTGTTTTTT.

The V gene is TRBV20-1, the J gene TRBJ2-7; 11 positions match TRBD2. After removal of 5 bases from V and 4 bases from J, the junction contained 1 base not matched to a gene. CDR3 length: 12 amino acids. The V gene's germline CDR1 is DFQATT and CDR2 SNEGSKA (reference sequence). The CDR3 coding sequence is TGCAGTGCTGGGACTAGCGGATACGAGCAGTACTTC. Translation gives CSAGTSGYEQYF.

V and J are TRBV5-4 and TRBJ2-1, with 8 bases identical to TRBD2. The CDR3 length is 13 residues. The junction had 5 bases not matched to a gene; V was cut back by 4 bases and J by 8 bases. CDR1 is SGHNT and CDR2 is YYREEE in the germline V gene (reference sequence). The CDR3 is CASSIGLAYEQFF. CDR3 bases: TGTGCCAGCAGCATCGGACTAGCTTATGAGCAGTTCTTC.

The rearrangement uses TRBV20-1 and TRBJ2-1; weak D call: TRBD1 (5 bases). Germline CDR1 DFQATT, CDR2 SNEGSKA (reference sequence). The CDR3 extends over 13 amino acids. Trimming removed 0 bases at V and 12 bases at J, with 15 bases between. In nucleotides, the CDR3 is TGCAGTGCTAGAGATCCGCAGGGCCGGGTGCAGTTCTTC. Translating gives CSARDPQGRVQFF.

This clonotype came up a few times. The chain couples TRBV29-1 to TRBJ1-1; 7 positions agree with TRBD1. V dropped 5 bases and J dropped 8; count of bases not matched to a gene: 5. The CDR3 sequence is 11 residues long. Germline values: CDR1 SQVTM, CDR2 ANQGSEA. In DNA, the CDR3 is TGCAGCGTTAAAACAGGGGCAGAAGCTTTCTTT. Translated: CSVKTGAEAFF.

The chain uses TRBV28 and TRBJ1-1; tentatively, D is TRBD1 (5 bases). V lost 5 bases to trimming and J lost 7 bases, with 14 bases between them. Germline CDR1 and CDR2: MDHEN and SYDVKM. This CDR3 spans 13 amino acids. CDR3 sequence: CASSVTGRGEAFF. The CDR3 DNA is TGTGCCAGCAGTGTTACCGGGAGGGGTGAAGCTTTCTTT.

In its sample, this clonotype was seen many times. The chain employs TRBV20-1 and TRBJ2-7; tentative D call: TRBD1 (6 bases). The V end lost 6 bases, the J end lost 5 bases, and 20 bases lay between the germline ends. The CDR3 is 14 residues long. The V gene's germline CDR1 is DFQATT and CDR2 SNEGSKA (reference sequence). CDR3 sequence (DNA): TGCAGTGCGCTGAGATCCAGGGGACCACACGAGCAGTACTTC. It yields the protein CSALRSRGPHEQYF.

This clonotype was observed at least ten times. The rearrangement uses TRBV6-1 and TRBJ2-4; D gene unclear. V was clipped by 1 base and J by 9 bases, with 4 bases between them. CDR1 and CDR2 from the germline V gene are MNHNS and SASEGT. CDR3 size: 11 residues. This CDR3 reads CASSEVRIQYF. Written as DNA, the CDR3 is TGTGCCAGCAGTGAAGTACGCATTCAGTACTTC.

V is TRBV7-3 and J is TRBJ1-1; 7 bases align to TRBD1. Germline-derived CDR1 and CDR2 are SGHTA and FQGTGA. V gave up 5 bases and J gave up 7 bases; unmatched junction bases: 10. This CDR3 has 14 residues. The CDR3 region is CASSPSRTGGEAFF. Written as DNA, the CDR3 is TGTGCCAGCAGCCCATCTCGGACAGGCGGTGAAGCTTTCTTT.

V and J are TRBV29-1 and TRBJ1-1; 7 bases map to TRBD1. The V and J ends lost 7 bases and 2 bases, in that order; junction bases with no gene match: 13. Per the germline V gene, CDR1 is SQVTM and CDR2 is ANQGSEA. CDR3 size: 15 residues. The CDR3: CSARDSIIPNTEAFF. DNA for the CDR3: TGCAGCGCCCGGGACAGCATAATCCCTAACACTGAAGCTTTCTTT.

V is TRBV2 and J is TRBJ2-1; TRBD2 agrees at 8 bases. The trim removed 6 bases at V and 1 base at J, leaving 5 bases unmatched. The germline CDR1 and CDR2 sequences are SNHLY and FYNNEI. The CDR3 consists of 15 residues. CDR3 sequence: CASSPGTRSYNEQFF. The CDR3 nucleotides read TGTGCCAGCAGCCCCGGGACTAGGTCCTACAATGAGCAGTTCTTC.